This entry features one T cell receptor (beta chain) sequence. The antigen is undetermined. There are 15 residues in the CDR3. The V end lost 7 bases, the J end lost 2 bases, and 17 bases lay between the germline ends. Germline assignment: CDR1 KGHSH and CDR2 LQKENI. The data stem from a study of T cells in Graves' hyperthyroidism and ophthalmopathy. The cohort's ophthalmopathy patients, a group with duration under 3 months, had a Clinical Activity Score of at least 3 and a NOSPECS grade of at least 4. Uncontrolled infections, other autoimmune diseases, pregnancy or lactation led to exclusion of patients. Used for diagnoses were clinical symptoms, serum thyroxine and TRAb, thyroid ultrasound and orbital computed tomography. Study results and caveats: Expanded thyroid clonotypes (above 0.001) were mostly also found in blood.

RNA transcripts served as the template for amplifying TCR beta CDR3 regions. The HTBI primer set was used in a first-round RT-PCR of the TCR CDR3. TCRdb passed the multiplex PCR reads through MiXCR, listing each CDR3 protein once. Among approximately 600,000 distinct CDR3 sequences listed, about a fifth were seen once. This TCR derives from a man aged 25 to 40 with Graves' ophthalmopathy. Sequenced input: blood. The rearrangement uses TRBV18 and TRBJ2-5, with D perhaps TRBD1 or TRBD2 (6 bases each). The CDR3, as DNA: TGTGCCAGCTGTCCGGAAGAAGGGGGGCAAGAGACCCAGTACTTC. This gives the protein CASCPEEGGQETQYF.